These 23 T cell receptor beta chains came from one sample sequenced in a study of cytomegalovirus exposure and HLA in healthy donors. PCR was performed using 60 Vbeta and 13 Jbeta primers. The protocol was immunoSEQ multiplex PCR, while the TCRdb copy is restricted to in-frame clones and leaves out a portion. Of nearly 110,000 clones in the sample, around 79% were seen once. Material: PBMCs. The receptors here all came from a man between 60 and 75 years old in good health and CMV-seronegative.

V and J are TRBV6-1 and TRBJ1-2; 9 bases fit TRBD1. V lost 2 bases, J lost 4 bases, and 11 bases stayed unmatched. The germline V gene encodes CDR1 MNHNS and CDR2 SASEGT. This CDR3 spans 17 amino acids. This CDR3 is CASSERDRVVKVYGYTF. In DNA form, the CDR3 reads TGTGCCAGCAGTGAACGGGACAGGGTGGTTAAGGTCTATGGCTACACCTTC.

The CDR3 region is CAWSSPTDTQYF. CDR3 DNA: TGTGCCTGGAGTTCTCCCACAGATACGCAGTATTTT. The gene calls are TRBV30 and TRBJ2-3, with no clear D. The V gene lost 2 bases and the J gene lost 2 bases, with 5 bases spanning the gap. The CDR3 sequence is 12 residues long. Germline V gives CDR1 GTSNPN, CDR2 SVGIG (reference sequence).

The V gene is TRBV7-2, the J gene TRBJ2-5; D is possibly TRBD2 (5 bases). With 4 bases removed from V and 5 bases from J, the gap between germline ends came to 11 bases. Germline V gene data show CDR1 as SGHTA and CDR2 as FQGNSA. This CDR3 has 13 residues. CDR3 DNA sequence: TGTGCCAGCAGCTCCACTAGATCCGAGACCCAGTACTTC. Encoded protein: CASSSTRSETQYF.

The V and J genes are TRBV27 and TRBJ1-6; possibly TRBD1 for D (6 bases). The CDR3 is 14 amino acids. With 5 bases removed from V and 14 bases from J, the gap between germline ends came to 19 bases. Germline CDR1 is MNHEY and CDR2 is SMNVEV (reference sequence). The CDR3 protein is CASSGQSPTWALHF. DNA for the CDR3: TGTGCCAGCAGTGGACAGTCCCCGACTTGGGCCCTCCACTTT.

The CDR3 sequence: CASSPQGLNTGELFF. DNA for the CDR3: TGTGCCAGCAGCCCCCAGGGGTTGAACACCGGGGAGCTGTTTTTT. The chain uses TRBV7-3 and TRBJ2-2; tentative D call: TRBD1 (6 bases). The germline V gene encodes CDR1 SGHTA and CDR2 FQGTGA. The CDR3 length is 15 residues. V lost 5 bases to trimming and J lost 1 base, with 11 bases between them.

The count of this clone is one. This chain links TRBV19 with TRBJ1-5; no clear D gene. The V end lost 7 bases, the J end lost 6 bases, and 10 bases lay between the germline ends. Germline V gene data show CDR1 as LNHDA and CDR2 as SQIVND (reference sequence). The CDR3 extends over 12 amino acids. The CDR3 region has the DNA TGTGCCAGTACCTCGCGGGGTCAGCCCCAGCATTTT. Translated: CASTSRGQPQHF.

This clone has more than one count but fewer than ten. The V gene is TRBV7-2, the J gene TRBJ1-1; D possibly corresponds to TRBD1 (5 bases). V was pared by 4 bases and J by 4 bases, with 13 bases between. Germline values: CDR1 SGHTA, CDR2 FQGNSA. The CDR3 is 14 amino acids. CDR3 sequence reads: CASSYLGQGTEAFF. The DNA of the CDR3 is TGTGCCAGCAGCTACTTGGGTCAGGGCACTGAAGCTTTCTTT.

The gene calls are TRBV7-6 and TRBJ2-2, with D perhaps assigned TRBD1 or TRBD2 (5 bases each). Between the trimmed V and J ends, which lost 4 bases and 4 bases, there was a span of 22 bases. Germline V gene lookup returns CDR1 SGHVS and CDR2 FNYEAQ. This CDR3 spans 18 amino acids. This chain's CDR3 is CASSSAVYVGQFTGELFF. The CDR3 DNA reads as TGTGCCAGCAGCTCAGCGGTGTACGTGGGGCAATTCACCGGGGAGCTGTTTTTT.

This chain uses TRBV7-2 with TRBJ2-7, with 13 bases matching TRBD2. The ends lost 5 bases at V and 4 bases at J; junction bases unmatched: 8. Looked up from germline, CDR1 is SGHTA and CDR2 is FQGNSA. The CDR3 has 16 residues. CDR3 loop: CASSPWTSGGLYEQYF. Here the CDR3 DNA reads TGTGCCAGCAGCCCATGGACTAGCGGGGGACTATACGAGCAGTACTTC.

As regards this clone: At the DNA level, this CDR3 is encoded by other sequences in the same sample as well. V gene TRBV6-6 combines with J gene TRBJ1-1; 7 nucleotides match TRBD1. After removal of 2 bases from V and 3 bases from J, the junction contained 9 bases not matched to a gene. CDR1 and CDR2 (germline): MNHNY, SVGAGI (reference sequence). CDR3 length: 16 residues. This CDR3 reads CASSYGTGQTYTEAFF. CDR3 sequence (DNA): TGTGCCAGCAGTTACGGGACGGGACAGACTTACACTGAAGCTTTCTTT.

The rearrangement uses TRBV7-6 and TRBJ1-1; tentative D call: TRBD1 (5 bases). Trimming took 1 base from V and 4 from J, leaving 10 bases between them. Germline values: CDR1 SGHVS, CDR2 FNYEAQ. The CDR3 totals 14 residues. CDR3 nucleotide sequence: TGTGCCAGCAGCTTAGGGGGCGCAATCACTGAAGCTTTCTTT. Translating it yields CASSLGGAITEAFF.

This clone was seen once. The chain links TRBV27 to TRBJ2-7, with 8 nucleotides matching TRBD1. The V and J ends lost 2 bases and 4 bases, in that order; junction bases with no gene match: 10. Germline CDR1 is MNHEY and CDR2 is SMNVEV (reference sequence). CDR3 length: 16 residues. The CDR3: CASSLDLTGAVYEQYF. The DNA of the CDR3 is TGTGCCAGCAGTTTAGATCTGACAGGGGCGGTGTACGAGCAGTACTTC.

This clone was detected only once. The gene calls are TRBV27 and TRBJ1-2, with 9 nucleotides matching TRBD1. Germline-derived CDR1 and CDR2 are MNHEY and SMNVEV (reference sequence). The ends lost 1 base at V and 5 bases at J; junction bases unmatched: 2. The CDR3 extends over 14 amino acids. The DNA of the CDR3 is TGTGCCAGCAGTTTATATGGGACAGGGTATGGCTACACCTTC. Its translation is CASSLYGTGYGYTF.

The chain is built from TRBV7-9 and TRBJ2-5; TRBD1 matches at 7 bases. Germline CDR1 SEHNR, CDR2 FQNEAQ (reference sequence). V trimming: 7 bases; J trimming: 2 bases; junction bases outside the gene matches: 7. This CDR3 is 14 amino acids long. CDR3 nucleotides: TGTGCCAGCACCCAAAGACAGGGACAAGAGACCCAGTACTTC. Translating gives CASTQRQGQETQYF.

The CDR3 is CSVESGGSSSTDTQYF. Here the CDR3 DNA reads TGCAGCGTTGAAAGCGGGGGGTCCTCTAGCACAGATACGCAGTATTTT. The chain recombines TRBV29-1 with TRBJ2-3, with 9 bases fitting TRBD2. Germline V gene data show CDR1 as SQVTM and CDR2 as ANQGSEA. The CDR3 totals 16 residues. Unmatched junction bases numbered 6, after V lost 2 bases and J lost 0 bases.

The chain combines TRBV6-5 with TRBJ2-2, with 10 bases aligning to TRBD1. Germline values: CDR1 MNHEY, CDR2 SVGAGI. Losses at the gene ends were 2 bases for V and 8 bases for J; bases not matched to a gene: 8. The CDR3 extends over 16 amino acids. CDR3 bases: TGTGCCAGCAGTTACCGCCGGGACAGGGGATCGGGGGAGCTGTTTTTT. Its translation: CASSYRRDRGSGELFF.

This clone has only a few counts. The rearrangement links TRBV6-5 to TRBJ1-5; 8 bases match TRBD1. Germline CDR1 reads MNHEY; CDR2 reads SVGAGI. J gave up 4 bases and V 5 bases, and 7 bases lay outside the gene matches. The CDR3 length is 15 residues. CDR3 nucleotide sequence: TGTGCCAGCAGTGCCGACAGGGGCCCTAATCAGCCCCAGCATTTT. Residues: CASSADRGPNQPQHF.

Concerning this clone: The germline gene is not matched at one end of the junction; a read error may be the cause. This chain links TRBV7-9 with TRBJ2-3; a possible D gene is TRBD2 (6 bases). The CDR3 runs to 15 residues. CDR1 is SEHNR, CDR2 FQNEAQ, per germline (reference sequence). CDR3: CASSLVGLATDAQYF. DNA of the CDR3: TGTGCCAGCAGCTTAGTAGGGCTAGCGACAGATGCGCAGTATTTT.

This chain links TRBV4-3 with TRBJ1-1; D not resolved. Trimming took 1 base from V and 1 from J, leaving 10 bases between them. Germline loops: CDR1 LGHNA, CDR2 YSLEER. The CDR3 is 15 residues long. This CDR3 reads CASSQAFYRNTEAFF. CDR3 DNA sequence: TGCGCCAGCAGCCAAGCCTTTTACAGGAACACTGAAGCTTTCTTT.

This clone was counted only a few times. This chain links TRBV28 with TRBJ1-1, with TRBD1 identical over 9 bases. Germline assignment: CDR1 MDHEN and CDR2 SYDVKM. V shed 3 bases and J 4 bases; nucleotides not matched to a gene: 6. The CDR3 runs 15 residues. Written as DNA, the CDR3 is TGTGCCAGCAGTTTTGTCGGGACAGGGCTCACTGAAGCTTTCTTT. This sequence encodes CASSFVGTGLTEAFF.

The chain links TRBV9 to TRBJ1-3, with 8 bases aligning to TRBD1. Looked up from germline, CDR1 is SGDLS and CDR2 is YYNGEE. After removal of 4 bases from V and 1 base from J, the junction contained 10 bases not matched to a gene. The CDR3 length is 17 residues. The CDR3 region has the DNA TGTGCCAGCAGCTCGCGGACAGGGCGCGGATCTGGAAACACCATATATTTT. It yields the protein CASSSRTGRGSGNTIYF. The full variable domain, completed using reference TRBV9 and TRBJ1-3, is DSGVTQTPKHLITATGQRVTLRCSPRSGDLSVYWYQQSLDQGLQFLIQYYNGEERAKGNILERFSAQQFPDLHSELNLSSLELGDSALYFCASSSRTGRGSGNTIYFGEGSWLTVV.

This chain uses TRBV7-9 with TRBJ1-6; TRBD1 matches at 10 bases. Germline V lookup: CDR1 SEHNR, CDR2 FQNEAQ (reference sequence). V shed 4 bases, J shed 14 bases, and the junction held 14 bases outside the gene matches. The CDR3 length is 16 residues. CDR3 residues: CASSSGQGGMGGSLHF. The CDR3 DNA follows: TGTGCCAGCAGCTCAGGACAGGGGGGGATGGGTGGATCCCTCCACTTT.

The count of this clone is one. The CDR3 reads CASSQDGSSGNTIYF. The CDR3 DNA is TGCGCCAGCAGCCAAGATGGTAGCTCTGGAAACACCATATATTTT. This chain connects TRBV4-3 to TRBJ1-3; D ambiguous. Trimming took off 0 bases at V and 0 bases at J, with 6 bases between the two ends. The CDR3 extends over 15 amino acids. CDR1 is LGHNA and CDR2 is YSLEER in the germline V gene.